These 3 T cell receptor beta chains originate from one sample sequenced in a study of response to subunit inactivated influenza vaccine. Each CDR3 protein gets one entry after TCRdb re-called the RT-PCR reads with MiXCR. The sample includes some 520,000 distinct CDR3 sequences, about 17% of them seen just once. The material sequenced was CD4+ T cells sorted from PBMCs, taken around 2 years after vaccination. All receptors derive from a man aged 50 to 69 who received an inactivated influenza vaccine.

This clonotype was picked up a small number of times. V gene TRBV4-1 combines with J gene TRBJ2-3, with 8 bases lining up with TRBD1. Germline CDR1 MGHRA, CDR2 YSYEKL. The CDR3 has 15 residues. The ends lost 2 bases at V and 6 bases at J; junction bases unmatched: 7. CDR3 sequence reads: CASSQPGTGGDTQYF. In DNA form, the CDR3 reads TGCGCCAGCAGCCAACCTGGGACAGGTGGCGATACGCAGTATTTT.

This sequence joins TRBV20-1 and TRBJ2-1; 15 bases agree with TRBD2. Unmatched junction bases numbered 12, after V lost 6 bases and J lost 6 bases. CDR1 and CDR2 from the germline V gene are DFQATT and SNEGSKA (reference sequence). This CDR3 comprises 17 residues. The CDR3 DNA reads as TGCAGTGCACGTACGGAAAGGACTAGCGGGGGGGCCAATGAGCAGTTCTTC. Encoded protein: CSARTERTSGGANEQFF.

This clonotype was observed a few times. The rearrangement joins TRBV20-1 to TRBJ1-5; D unresolved. The CDR3 length is 13 residues. Trimming shortened V by 7 bases and J by 3 bases, and 13 bases separated the two germline ends. Looked up from germline, CDR1 is DFQATT and CDR2 is SNEGSKA (reference sequence). CDR3 coding DNA: TGCAGTGTGGGAGGGAGAATCAATCAGCCCCAGCATTTT. Amino acids: CSVGGRINQPQHF.